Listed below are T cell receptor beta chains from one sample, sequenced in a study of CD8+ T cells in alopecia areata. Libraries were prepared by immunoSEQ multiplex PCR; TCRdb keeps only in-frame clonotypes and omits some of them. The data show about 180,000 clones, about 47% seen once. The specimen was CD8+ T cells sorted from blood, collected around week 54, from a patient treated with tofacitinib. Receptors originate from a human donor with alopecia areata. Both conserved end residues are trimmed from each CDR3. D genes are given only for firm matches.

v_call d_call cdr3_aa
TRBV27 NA ASSLSTQQF
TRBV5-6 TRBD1 ASSSTGTGIQTQY
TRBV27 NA ASSLSYYSPLH
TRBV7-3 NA ASSPSGTRHTGELF
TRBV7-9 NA ASSPEEGSDTQY
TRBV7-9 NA ASSLPGDGYT
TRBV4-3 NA ASSQDGDDEQY
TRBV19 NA ASSIDRSSYGYT
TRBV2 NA ASQRGANNEQF
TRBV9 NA ASSAGASSYEQY
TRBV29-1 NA SVYWVRDPYEQY
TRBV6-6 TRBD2 ASSSLLAGGTYEQY
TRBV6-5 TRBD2 ASSYSTSGGAHEQF
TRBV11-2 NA ASIPIASFTGELF
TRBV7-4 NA ASSPTGLRWETQY
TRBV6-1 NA ASRDLSSYNEQF